Listed below are T cell receptor beta chains from one sample, sequenced in a study of cytomegalovirus exposure and HLA in healthy donors. TCRdb's copy holds only in-frame clones and misses some; the assay was immunoSEQ multiplex PCR. Of 95,000 to 150,000 clones in the sample, 75% to 90% are singletons; the top ten hold 8% to 9%. The material sequenced was PBMCs. The receptors here all came from a female donor in good health and CMV-seropositive. Each CDR3 is given with its conserved first and last residue. D genes are given only for firm matches. Size values are once, few and many counts, or a class for expanded clones, and some rows have none.

>TRBJ1-4|.|16|TRBV27|.
CASRRNRRGHNEKLFF
TGTGCCAGCAGAAGGAACAGAAGGGGCCATAATGAAAAACTGTTTTTT
>TRBJ2-3|once|15|TRBV7-3|TRBD2
CASSLGGGPTDTQYF
TGTGCCAGCAGCCTCGGGGGGGGGCCCACAGATACGCAGTATTTT
>TRBJ2-7|.|14|TRBV28|TRBD1
CASSLPGQGYEQYF
TGTGCCAGCAGTCTCCCGGGACAGGGCTACGAGCAGTACTTC
>TRBJ2-2|.|13|TRBV2|.
CASRATVKGELFF
TGTGCCAGCAGGGCGACAGTGAAAGGGGAGCTGTTTTTT
>TRBJ1-1|.|14|TRBV5-1|TRBD1
CASSSGTGNTEAFF
TGCGCCAGCAGCTCCGGGACAGGGAACACTGAAGCTTTCTTT
>TRBJ1-1|.|15|TRBV5-6|TRBD1
CASSSGTGTNTEAFF
TGTGCCAGCAGTTCGGGGACAGGGACTAACACTGAAGCTTTCTTT
>TRBJ1-1|.|16|TRBV18|TRBD1
CASSSGGGSLNTEAFF
TGTGCCAGCTCATCAGGGGGCGGGAGCCTGAACACTGAAGCTTTCTTT
>TRBJ1-4|.|14|TRBV10-3|TRBD1
CASGQGAVNEKLFF
TGTGCCAGTGGACAGGGGGCAGTTAATGAAAAACTGTTTTTT
>TRBJ1-3|.|15|TRBV28|TRBD1
CASAVQGALRNTIYF
TGTGCCAGCGCAGTACAGGGGGCTTTAAGAAACACCATATATTTT
>TRBJ1-1|few|14|TRBV6-1|TRBD1
CASIRTGANTEAFF
TGTGCCAGCATCCGGACAGGGGCGAACACTGAAGCTTTCTTT
>TRBJ1-6|.|14|TRBV5-1|TRBD1
CASSSTGVESPLHF
TGCGCCAGCAGCTCAACAGGGGTGGAGTCACCCCTCCACTTT
>TRBJ1-4|.|14|TRBV18|TRBD1
CASSAGQGDEKLFF
TGTGCCAGCTCGGCGGGACAGGGGGATGAAAAACTGTTTTTT
>TRBJ1-3|once|11|TRBV20-1|.
CSAPAGNTIYF
TGCAGTGCTCCAGCTGGAAACACCATATATTTT
>TRBJ2-1|.|13|TRBV7-2|.
CASSLVRWNEQFF
TGTGCCAGCAGCTTGGTTCGGTGGAATGAGCAGTTCTTC
>TRBJ2-6|.|15|TRBV30|.
CAWSSKGAGANVLTF
TGTGCCTGGAGTTCGAAGGGGGCTGGGGCCAACGTCCTGACTTTC
>TRBJ1-2|few|13|TRBV7-2|.
CASSRQRRYGYTF
TGTGCCAGCAGTCGACAAAGGCGATATGGCTACACCTTC
>TRBJ2-1|few|16|TRBV4-3|TRBD2
CASSETSGVTYNEQFF
TGCGCCAGCAGCGAGACTAGCGGGGTCACCTACAATGAGCAGTTCTTC
>TRBJ1-2|.|15|TRBV5-1|TRBD1
CASSGTGTGGYGYTF
TGCGCCAGCAGCGGGACCGGGACAGGGGGCTATGGCTACACCTTC
>TRBJ2-5|once|14|TRBV19|TRBD1
CASSLQGAGETQYF
TGTGCCAGTAGTTTACAGGGGGCTGGAGAGACCCAGTACTTC
>TRBJ1-1|.|13|TRBV5-1|.
CASKLRENTEAFF
TGCGCCAGCAAACTGAGGGAGAACACTGAAGCTTTCTTT
>TRBJ2-5|.|11|TRBV5-1|.
CASSFKETQYF
TGCGCCAGCAGCTTTAAAGAGACCCAGTACTTC
>TRBJ2-7|.|13|TRBV5-1|.
CASSLSSSYEQYF
TGCGCCAGCAGCTTAAGTAGCTCCTACGAGCAGTACTTC
>TRBJ2-5|.|14|TRBV7-3|TRBD2
CASSPTSGGETQYF
TGTGCCAGCAGCCCTACTAGCGGGGGAGAGACCCAGTACTTC
>TRBJ1-4|few|15|TRBV5-8|TRBD1
CASSRGTVGNEKLFF
TGTGCCAGCAGCAGAGGGACAGTGGGAAATGAAAAACTGTTTTTT
>TRBJ2-1|.|16|TRBV6-5|TRBD2
CASSYSYGTSENEQFF
TGTGCCAGCAGTTACTCTTACGGGACTAGCGAAAATGAGCAGTTCTTC
>TRBJ2-7|.|15|TRBV19|TRBD2
CASKEAGGSGYEQYF
TGTGCCAGTAAAGAGGCGGGGGGATCGGGCTACGAGCAGTACTTC
>TRBJ2-2|.|13|TRBV27|.
CASSLTYTGELFF
TGTGCCAGCAGTTTGACTTACACCGGGGAGCTGTTTTTT
>TRBJ1-2|.|14|TRBV9|.
CASSAGGRRFGYTF
TGTGCCAGCAGCGCTGGGGGCCGGCGGTTTGGCTACACCTTC
>TRBJ1-2|.|13|TRBV6-5|TRBD1
CASSTDRSYGYTF
TGTGCCAGCAGTACGGACAGGTCCTATGGCTACACCTTC
>TRBJ2-7|.|15|TRBV7-6|TRBD1
CASSGAGTGVVEQYF
TGTGCCAGCAGCGGAGCCGGGACAGGGGTTGTGGAGCAGTACTTC
>TRBJ2-1|few|12|TRBV28|.
CASSLDSSEQFF
TGTGCCAGCAGTCTCGACAGCAGTGAGCAGTTCTTC
>TRBJ2-7|.|15|TRBV10-2|TRBD2
CASSEAGTSSYEQYF
TGCGCCAGCAGTGAGGCAGGGACTAGCTCCTACGAGCAGTACTTC
>TRBJ1-1|.|16|TRBV2|TRBD1
CASSEVGTGVNTEAFF
TGTGCCAGCAGTGAAGTAGGGACAGGGGTGAACACTGAAGCTTTCTTT
>TRBJ1-2|.|13|TRBV9|TRBD1
CASSVDRGGGYTF
TGTGCCAGCAGCGTGGACAGGGGGGGAGGATACACCTTC
>TRBJ1-2|.|14|TRBV4-1|.
CASSLIREPQGYTF
TGCGCCAGCAGCCTAATCAGGGAACCACAAGGCTACACCTTC
>TRBJ1-2|.|14|TRBV7-9|TRBD1
CASSETGLNYGYTF
TGTGCCAGCAGCGAGACAGGGTTAAACTATGGCTACACCTTC
>TRBJ1-5|.|14|TRBV28|.
CASSPDGYVQPQHF
TGTGCCAGCAGTCCCGACGGGTACGTTCAGCCCCAGCATTTT
>TRBJ1-1|.|14|TRBV6-5|.
CASSLIQAYTEAFF
TGTGCCAGCAGTTTAATTCAGGCGTACACTGAAGCTTTCTTT
>TRBJ1-4|.|14|TRBV7-9|.
CASSLNQGSEKLFF
TGTGCCAGCAGCCTCAATCAGGGAAGTGAAAAACTGTTTTTT
>TRBJ2-2|few|15|TRBV11-3|.
CASSPPGLDTGELFF
TGTGCCAGCAGCCCCCCAGGGTTGGACACCGGGGAGCTGTTTTTT
>TRBJ1-2|.|15|TRBV6-5|.
CASSQYRGASYGYTF
TGTGCCAGCAGCCAATACCGGGGGGCTAGCTATGGCTACACCTTC
>TRBJ2-5|.|15|TRBV5-1|TRBD1
CASSYGTVVQETQYF
TGCGCCAGCAGCTATGGGACAGTCGTACAAGAGACCCAGTACTTC
>TRBJ2-2|.|14|TRBV2|.
CASRDGRGAGELFF
TGTGCCAGCAGGGACGGGAGAGGGGCCGGGGAGCTGTTTTTT
>TRBJ2-1|.|16|TRBV7-9|TRBD2
CASSSPGLAVYNEQFF
TGTGCCAGCAGCTCCCCTGGACTAGCGGTGTACAATGAGCAGTTCTTC
>TRBJ2-1|.|16|TRBV9|TRBD1
CASTARDRDRGNEQFF
TGTGCCAGCACCGCTCGCGATCGGGACAGGGGGAATGAGCAGTTCTTC
>TRBJ1-2|.|15|TRBV28|.
CASSLWPTAPYGYTF
TGTGCCAGCAGTTTGTGGCCGACAGCCCCCTATGGCTACACCTTC
>TRBJ2-5|once|16|TRBV28|TRBD2
CASSLSGLAYYETQYF
TGTGCCAGCAGTTTATCGGGACTAGCTTACTACGAGACCCAGTACTTC
>TRBJ1-4|.|15|TRBV5-1|.
CASSLGRGFGEKLFF
TGCGCCAGCAGCTTGGGGCGGGGGTTCGGTGAAAAACTGTTTTTT